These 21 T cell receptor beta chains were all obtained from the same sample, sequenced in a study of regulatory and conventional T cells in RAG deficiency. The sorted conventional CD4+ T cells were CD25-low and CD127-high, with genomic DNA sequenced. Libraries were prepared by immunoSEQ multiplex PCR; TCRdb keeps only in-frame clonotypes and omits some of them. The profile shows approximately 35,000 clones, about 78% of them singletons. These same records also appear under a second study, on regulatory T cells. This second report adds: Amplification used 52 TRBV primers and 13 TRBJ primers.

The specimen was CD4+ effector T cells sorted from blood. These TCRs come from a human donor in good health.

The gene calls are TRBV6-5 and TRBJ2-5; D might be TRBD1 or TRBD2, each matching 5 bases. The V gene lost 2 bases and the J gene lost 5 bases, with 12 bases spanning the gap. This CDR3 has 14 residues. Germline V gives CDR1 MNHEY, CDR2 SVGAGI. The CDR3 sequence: CASSYPSRGETQYF. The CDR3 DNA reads TGTGCCAGCAGTTACCCCTCCCGGGGCGAGACCCAGTACTTC.

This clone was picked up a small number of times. CDR3 nucleotide sequence: TGTGCCAGCAGCGTAGACGGCCAGGGTACCGGGGAGCTGTTTTTT. It specifies CASSVDGQGTGELFF. This chain links TRBV9 with TRBJ2-2, with D perhaps TRBD1 (5 bases). Germline V CDR1 and CDR2: SGDLS, YYNGEE. CDR3 length equals 15 residues. V lost 0 bases, J lost 5 bases, and 11 bases lay in between. The full variable domain, completed using reference TRBV9 and TRBJ2-2, is DSGVTQTPKHLITATGQRVTLRCSPRSGDLSVYWYQQSLDQGLQFLIQYYNGEERAKGNILERFSAQQFPDLHSELNLSSLELGDSALYFCASSVDGQGTGELFFGEGSRLTVL.

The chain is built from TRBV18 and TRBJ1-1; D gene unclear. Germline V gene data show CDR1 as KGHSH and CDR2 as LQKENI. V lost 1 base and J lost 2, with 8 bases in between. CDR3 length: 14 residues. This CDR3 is CASSPLAGNTEAFF. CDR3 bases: TGTGCCAGCTCACCACTGGCTGGAAACACTGAAGCTTTCTTT. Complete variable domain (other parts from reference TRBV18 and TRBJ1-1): NAGVMQNPRHLVRRRGQEARLRCSPMKGHSHVYWYRQLPEEGLKFMVYLQKENIIDESGMPKERFSAEFPKEGPSILRIQQVVRGDSAAYFCASSPLAGNTEAFFGQGTRLTVV.

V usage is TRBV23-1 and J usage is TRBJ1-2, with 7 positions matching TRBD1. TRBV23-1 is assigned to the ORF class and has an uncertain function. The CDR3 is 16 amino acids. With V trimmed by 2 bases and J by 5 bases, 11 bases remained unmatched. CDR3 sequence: CASSQMGEGDSYGYTF. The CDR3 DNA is TGCGCCAGCAGTCAAATGGGGGAGGGGGACAGTTATGGCTACACCTTC.

CDR3 in amino acids: CASSPGRGASYEQYF. The CDR3 bases are TGCGCCAGCAGCCCCGGGAGGGGAGCCTCCTACGAGCAGTACTTC. The V call is TRBV5-1, the J call TRBJ2-7, with TRBD2 matching over 8 bases. Germline V gene data show CDR1 as SGHRS and CDR2 as YFSETQ. V was pared by 4 bases and J by 0 bases, with 6 bases of the junction left unmatched. The CDR3 is 15 amino acids.

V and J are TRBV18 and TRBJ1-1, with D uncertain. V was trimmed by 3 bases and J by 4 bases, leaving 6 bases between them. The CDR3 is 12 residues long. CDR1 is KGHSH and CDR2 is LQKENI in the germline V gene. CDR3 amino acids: CASSPTRTEAFF. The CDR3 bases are TGTGCCAGCTCACCGACACGCACTGAAGCTTTCTTT.

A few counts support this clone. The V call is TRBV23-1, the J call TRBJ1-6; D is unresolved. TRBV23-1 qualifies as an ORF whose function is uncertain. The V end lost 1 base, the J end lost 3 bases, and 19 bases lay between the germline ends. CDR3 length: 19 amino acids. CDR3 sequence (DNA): TGCGCCAGCAGTCAATGGGAAATCGGGTGGGCCCACTATAATTCACCCCTCCACTTT. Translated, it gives CASSQWEIGWAHYNSPLHF.

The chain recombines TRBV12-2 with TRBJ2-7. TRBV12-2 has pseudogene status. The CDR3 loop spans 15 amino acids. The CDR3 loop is CASRHGPESSYEQYF. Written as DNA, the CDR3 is TGTGCAAGTCGCCATGGACCCGAAAGCTCCTACGAGCAGTACTTC.

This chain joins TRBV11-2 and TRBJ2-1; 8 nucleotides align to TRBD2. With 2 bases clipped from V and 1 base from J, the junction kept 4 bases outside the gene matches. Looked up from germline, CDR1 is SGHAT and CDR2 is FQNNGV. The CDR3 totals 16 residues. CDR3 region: CASSLPRGRSYNEQFF. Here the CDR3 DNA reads TGTGCCAGCAGCTTACCGCGCGGGAGGTCCTACAATGAGCAGTTCTTC.

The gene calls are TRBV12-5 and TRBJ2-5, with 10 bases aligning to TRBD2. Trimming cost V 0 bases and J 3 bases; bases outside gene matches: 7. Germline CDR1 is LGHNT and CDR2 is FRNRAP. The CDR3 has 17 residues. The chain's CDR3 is CASGLVGSGGRKETQYF. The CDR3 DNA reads TGTGCTAGTGGTTTGGTCGGTAGCGGGGGGCGTAAAGAGACCCAGTACTTC.

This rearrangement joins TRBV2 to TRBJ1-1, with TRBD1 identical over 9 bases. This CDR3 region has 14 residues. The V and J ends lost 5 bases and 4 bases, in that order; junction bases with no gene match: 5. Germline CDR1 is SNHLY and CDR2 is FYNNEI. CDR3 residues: CASSLQGAGTEAFF. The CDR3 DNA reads TGTGCCAGCAGTTTACAGGGGGCGGGCACTGAAGCTTTCTTT.

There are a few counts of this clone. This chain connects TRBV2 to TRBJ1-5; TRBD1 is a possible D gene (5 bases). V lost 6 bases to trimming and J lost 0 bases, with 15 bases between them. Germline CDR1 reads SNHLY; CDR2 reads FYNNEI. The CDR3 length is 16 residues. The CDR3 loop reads CASRDNTEYSNQPQHF. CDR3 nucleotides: TGTGCCAGCAGGGACAACACAGAGTATAGCAATCAGCCCCAGCATTTT.

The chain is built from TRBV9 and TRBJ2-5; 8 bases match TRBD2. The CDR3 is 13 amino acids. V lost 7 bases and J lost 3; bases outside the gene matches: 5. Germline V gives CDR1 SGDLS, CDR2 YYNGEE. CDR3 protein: CASGRTSKETQYF. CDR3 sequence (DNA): TGTGCCAGCGGACGGACTAGCAAAGAGACCCAGTACTTC.

In DNA form, the CDR3 reads TGTGCCAGCACCAAGCCGGGGAGTCCCCAGTACTTC. The encoded protein is CASTKPGSPQYF. The chain combines TRBV7-8 with TRBJ2-5, with a weak D call TRBD2 (5 bases). Germline CDR1 and CDR2: SGHVS and FQNEAQ. V shed 7 bases and J shed 9 bases, with 15 bases lying between them. This CDR3 comprises 12 residues.

The CDR3, as DNA: TGTGCCAGTAGTATTCAGAGCACAGATACGCAGTATTTT. Translating gives CASSIQSTDTQYF. This chain connects TRBV19 to TRBJ2-3; D not certain. CDR1 and CDR2 (germline): LNHDA, SQIVND (reference sequence). V dropped 3 bases and J dropped 0 bases, with 4 bases sitting between them. The CDR3 runs 13 residues.

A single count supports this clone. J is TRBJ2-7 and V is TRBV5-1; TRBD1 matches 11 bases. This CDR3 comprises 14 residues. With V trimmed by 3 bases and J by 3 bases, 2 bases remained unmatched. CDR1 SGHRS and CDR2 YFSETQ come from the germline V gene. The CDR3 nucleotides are TGCGCCAGCAGCTCCGGGACAGGGGGCTACGAGCAGTACTTC. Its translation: CASSSGTGGYEQYF.

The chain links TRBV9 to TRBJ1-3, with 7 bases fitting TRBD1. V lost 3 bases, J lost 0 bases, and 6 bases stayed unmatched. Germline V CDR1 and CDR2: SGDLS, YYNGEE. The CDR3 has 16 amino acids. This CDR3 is CASSAIQGSSGNTIYF. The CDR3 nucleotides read TGTGCCAGCAGCGCCATACAGGGGAGCTCTGGAAACACCATATATTTT.

CDR3 nucleotide sequence: TGTGCCAGCAGCCCGGGAGTGGTGGGAAACACCATATATTTT. This translates into CASSPGVVGNTIYF. This chain links TRBV5-8 with TRBJ1-3; D remains ambiguous. Between the trimmed V and J ends, which lost 4 bases and 4 bases, there was a span of 12 bases. The CDR3 spans 14 residues. The germline V gene has CDR1 SGHTS and CDR2 YDEGEE.

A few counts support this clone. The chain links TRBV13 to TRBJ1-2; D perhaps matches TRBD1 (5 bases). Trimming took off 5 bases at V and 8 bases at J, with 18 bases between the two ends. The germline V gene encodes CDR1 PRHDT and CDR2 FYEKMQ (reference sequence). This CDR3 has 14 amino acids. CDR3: CASSTQGLPGGYTF. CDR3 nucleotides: TGTGCCAGCAGCACTCAGGGTTTACCGGGGGGCTACACCTTC.

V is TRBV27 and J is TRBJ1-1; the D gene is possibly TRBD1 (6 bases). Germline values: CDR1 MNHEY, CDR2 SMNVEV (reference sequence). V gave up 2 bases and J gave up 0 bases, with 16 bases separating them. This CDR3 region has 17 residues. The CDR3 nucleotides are TGTGCCAGCAGTTTAAGGGGGAACCTTTTCATGAACACTGAAGCTTTCTTT. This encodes CASSLRGNLFMNTEAFF.

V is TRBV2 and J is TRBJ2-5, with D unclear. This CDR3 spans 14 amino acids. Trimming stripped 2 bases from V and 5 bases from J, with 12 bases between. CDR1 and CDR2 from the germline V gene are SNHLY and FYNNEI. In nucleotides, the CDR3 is TGTGCCAGCAGTGAACGGTGGAATCAGGAGACCCAGTACTTC. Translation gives CASSERWNQETQYF.